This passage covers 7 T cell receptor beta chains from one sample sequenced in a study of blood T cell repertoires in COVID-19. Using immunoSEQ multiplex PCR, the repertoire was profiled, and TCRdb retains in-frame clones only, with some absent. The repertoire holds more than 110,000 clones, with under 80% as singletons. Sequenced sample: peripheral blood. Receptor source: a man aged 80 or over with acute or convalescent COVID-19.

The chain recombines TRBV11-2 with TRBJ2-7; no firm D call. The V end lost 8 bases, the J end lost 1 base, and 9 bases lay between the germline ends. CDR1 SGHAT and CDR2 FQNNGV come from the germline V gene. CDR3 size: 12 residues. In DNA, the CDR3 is TGTGCCAGCGCAGGAACGTCCTACGAGCAGTACTTC. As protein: CASAGTSYEQYF.

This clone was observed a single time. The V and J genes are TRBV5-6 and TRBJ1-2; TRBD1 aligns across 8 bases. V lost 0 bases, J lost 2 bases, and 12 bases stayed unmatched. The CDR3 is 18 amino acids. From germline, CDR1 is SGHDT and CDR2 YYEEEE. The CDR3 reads CASSLGSGGQGFNYGYTF. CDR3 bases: TGTGCCAGCAGCTTGGGATCGGGCGGACAGGGTTTCAACTATGGCTACACCTTC.

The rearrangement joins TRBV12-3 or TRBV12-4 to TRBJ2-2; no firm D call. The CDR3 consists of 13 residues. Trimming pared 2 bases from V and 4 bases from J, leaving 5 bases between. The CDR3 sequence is CASSLFSTGELFF. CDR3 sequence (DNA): TGTGCCAGCAGTTTATTCTCCACCGGGGAGCTGTTTTTT.

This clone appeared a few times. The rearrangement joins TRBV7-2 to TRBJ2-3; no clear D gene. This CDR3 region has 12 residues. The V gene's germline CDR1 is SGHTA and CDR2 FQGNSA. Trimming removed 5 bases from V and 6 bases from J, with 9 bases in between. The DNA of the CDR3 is TGTGCCAGCAGCGCCGACATGGATACGCAGTATTTT. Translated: CASSADMDTQYF.

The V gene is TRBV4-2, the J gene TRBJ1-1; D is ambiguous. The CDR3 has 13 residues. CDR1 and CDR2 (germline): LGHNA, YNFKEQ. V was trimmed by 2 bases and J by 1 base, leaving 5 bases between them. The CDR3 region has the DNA TGTGCCAGCAGCCAACGGGAGAACACTGAAGCTTTCTTT. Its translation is CASSQRENTEAFF.

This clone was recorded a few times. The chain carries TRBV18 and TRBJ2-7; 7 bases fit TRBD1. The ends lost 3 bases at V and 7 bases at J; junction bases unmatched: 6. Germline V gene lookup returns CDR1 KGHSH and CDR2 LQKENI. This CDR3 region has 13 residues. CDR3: CASSPSTGEEQYF. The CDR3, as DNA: TGTGCCAGCTCACCGTCAACAGGGGAAGAGCAGTACTTC.

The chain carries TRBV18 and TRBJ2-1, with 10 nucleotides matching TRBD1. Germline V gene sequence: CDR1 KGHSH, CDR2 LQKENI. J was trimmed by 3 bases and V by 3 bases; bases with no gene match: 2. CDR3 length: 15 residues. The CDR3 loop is CASSPGDRGYNEQFF. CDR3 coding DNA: TGTGCCAGCTCACCGGGGGACAGGGGCTACAATGAGCAGTTCTTC.